This T cell receptor beta chain is drawn from a study of T cell changes during pregnancy in multiple sclerosis (dated by TCRdb to about 2019). Study-level background: The study examined how the T cell repertoire changed over the course of pregnancy in women with multiple sclerosis.

As regards this clone: The antigen this receptor binds is unknown. Base qualities are not recorded, but no much larger clone differs from it by a single base.

Preparation of the library involved the immunoSEQ multiplex PCR assay. TCRdb took this table from immuneACCESS and kept in-frame rearrangements with V and J called. Such tables lack part of the clones; where checked against another copy, unresolved V genes explain under half of the gap, and the rest is unexplained. The sample data list approximately 70,000 clones, and 92% of these were observed just once. The ten largest make up around 1.5% of the sample. Sequences were derived from peripheral blood, sampled in the second trimester of pregnancy. The origin of this receptor is a female donor in good health, enrolled as a control in a pregnancy study.

The DNA is as follows: TGTGCCAGCAACGCACAGGGGCGATACACTGAAGCTTTCTTT. Translated, it gives CASNAQGRYTEAFF. The chain was built from TRBV6-5 and TRBJ1-1; 7 bases in the middle match TRBD1. The CDR3 has 14 amino acids, counting the end cysteine and phenylalanine. Left in the record is the CDR3 DNA by itself, 42 bases read in frame from the first base. Trimmed from V: 7 bases; trimmed from J: 3 bases; junction bases lacking a gene match: 8. The germline V gene yields MNHEY for CDR1 and SVGAGI for CDR2.